Sequencing of this T cell receptor beta chain was carried out in a study of blood T cell repertoires in COVID-19. In the authors' methods: Reference gene primer amplification gave estimated nucleated cell counts. Produced via immunoSEQ multiplex PCR; TCRdb's table is partial and in-frame only. For V, J and clone size, that table is used; D and trimming come from the DNA. The repertoire holds more than 300,000 clones, with about 90% as singletons. Participants, roughly 18 to 89 years old, spanned approximately 25 US areas. Cohorts were assigned according to the clinical history that participants reported. This TCR was recovered from a woman younger than 45 who had recovered from COVID-19. Sequenced: PBMCs or T cells enriched from blood (not recorded which).

The CDR3: CAWSVMTGGVGSPLHF. The CDR3 nucleotides read TGTGCCTGGAGTGTAATGACAGGGGGCGTTGGGTCACCCCTCCACTTT. The V gene is TRBV30, the J gene TRBJ1-6; 10 positions match TRBD1. The junction had 9 bases not matched to a gene; V was cut back by 0 bases and J by 10 bases. This CDR3 is built from 16 residues. Germline assignment: CDR1 GTSNPN and CDR2 SVGIG (reference sequence). The full variable domain, with the rest looked up from reference TRBV30 and TRBJ1-6, is SQTIHQWPATLVQPVGSPLSLECTVEGTSNPNLYWYRQAAGRGLQLLFYSVGIGQISSEVPQNLSASRPQDRQFILSSKKLLLSDSGFYLCAWSVMTGGVGSPLHFGNGTRLTVT.